The TCR beta chain under discussion was sequenced for a study of blood T cell repertoires in COVID-19. Study background: Spain, Italy and the United States supplied samples that represented acute and convalescent COVID-19. Sources were T cells, B-cell-depleted T cells, or PBMCs; the material itself was cDNA or gDNA.

Trimming took 2 bases from V and 4 from J, leaving 12 bases between them. Germline V lookup: CDR1 MNHEY, CDR2 SMNVEV (reference sequence). This CDR3 has 15 amino acids. This clone was counted a single time. Per the authors' pipeline: Estimates of nucleated cell counts were drawn from the amplification of reference gene primers. Data came from immunoSEQ multiplex PCR; TCRdb stores just in-frame clones and leaves some out. V, J and clone size derive from that table, while D and trimming were established from the DNA sequence. The sample yields 100,000 to 140,000 clones, around 90% seen once. What was sequenced was peripheral blood. This TCR was sampled from a woman in her thirties with acute or convalescent COVID-19. The chain has TRBV27 and TRBJ2-1; TRBD2 might be the D (6 bases). The CDR3 here is CASSLVTGEYNEQFF. The CDR3 DNA sequence: TGTGCCAGCAGTTTAGTAACGGGAGAGTACAATGAGCAGTTCTTC.